This T cell receptor (beta chain) was retrieved from a study of shared clonotypes between healthy human individuals. Study information: Donor composition was a couple of women and three men, aged 18 to 49. Each donor's CD8 memory used one plate, CD8 naive two, each CD4 subset three. Study results and caveats: A generally larger estimated richness was seen in naive subsets than in memory subsets. Relative to clonotypes present in all four donors, those not shared had lower generation probabilities.

The CDR3 is 13 amino acids. After removal of 3 bases from V and 4 bases from J, the junction contained 0 bases not matched to a gene. Germline loops: CDR1 SGHRS, CDR2 YFSETQ. About this clone: The antigen remains unidentified. The same CDR3 arises from other DNA sequences in this sample as well.

Clones were read by immunoSEQ multiplex PCR, and TCRdb kept only the in-frame ones, dropping some. The sample has under 1,100,000 clones, roughly 75% seen once. This TCR was recovered from a man aged 18 to 30 in good health. The chain has TRBV5-1 and TRBJ2-7, with 11 bases that match TRBD2. The specimen sequenced was memory CD4+ T cells sorted from blood. The subset is: CD45RA-negative fraction. Here the CDR3 reads CASSWTSGYEQYF. The CDR3 bases are TGCGCCAGCAGCTGGACTAGCGGGTACGAGCAGTACTTC.